These 17 T cell receptor beta chains came from one sample sequenced in a study of regulatory T cells in long-lasting Graves disease. Sample time point: newly diagnosed GD, antithyroid drugs for less than 3 months. The TCR library was made from RNA extracted from PBMCs. Relying on iRepertoire HTBI primers and Arm-PCR of CDR3 regions, the team built TCR beta libraries. Each CDR3 protein gets one entry after TCRdb re-called the multiplex PCR reads with MiXCR. The table lists roughly 400,000 distinct CDR3 sequences, around 16% of them singletons. The data were also submitted as part of a second study, on T cells in Graves' hyperthyroidism and ophthalmopathy.

The sample in question was peripheral blood mononuclear cells (PBMCs), obtained at new diagnosis, from a patient treated with antithyroid drugs. Receptor source: a woman aged 40 to 55 with Graves disease.

The rearrangement uses TRBV10-3 and TRBJ1-2; TRBD1 matches at 7 bases. Germline trimming cut 0 bases from V and 4 bases from J; bases unmatched to any gene: 8. The CDR3 has 16 residues. Germline CDR1 and CDR2: ENHRY and SYGVKD. CDR3 amino acids: CAISESLGQPLYGYTF. For the CDR3, the DNA is TGTGCCATCAGTGAGTCGCTGGGACAGCCTCTCTATGGCTACACCTTC.

This clonotype appeared a few times. CDR3 protein: CASSGTGSVNQPQHF. In DNA form, the CDR3 reads TGTGCCAGCAGTGGCACAGGGTCCGTCAATCAGCCCCAGCATTTT. J is TRBJ1-5 and V is TRBV12-3 or TRBV12-4, with D perhaps matching TRBD1 (6 bases). V was clipped by 5 bases and J by 3 bases, with 14 bases between them. This CDR3 contains 15 residues.

At least ten counts were recorded for this clonotype. The V gene is TRBV19, the J gene TRBJ2-7, with a possible D match to TRBD2 (5 bases). CDR3 length: 12 amino acids. Trimming took off 10 bases at V and 2 bases at J, with 12 bases between the two ends. Germline V gene lookup returns CDR1 LNHDA and CDR2 SQIVND (reference sequence). The CDR3 loop reads CATGAATYEQYF. CDR3 nucleotides: TGTGCCACCGGAGCGGCAACCTACGAGCAGTACTTC.

This clonotype was counted many times. The rearrangement links TRBV5-5 to TRBJ2-3; TRBD2 aligns across 10 bases. V trimming: 3 bases; J trimming: 7 bases; junction bases outside the gene matches: 8. This CDR3 is 15 amino acids long. Germline V gene data show CDR1 as SGHKS and CDR2 as YYEKEE (reference sequence). The CDR3 DNA reads as TGTGCCAGCAGCTCGGCTAGCGGGAGAGGATATACGCAGTATTTT. Translated, it gives CASSSASGRGYTQYF. Full variable domain (missing parts from reference TRBV5-5 and TRBJ2-3): DAGVTQSPTHLIKTRGQQVTLRCSPISGHKSVSWYQQVLGQGPQFIFQYYEKEERGRGNFPDRFSARQFPNYSSELNVNALLLGDSALYLCASSSASGRGYTQYFGPGTRLTVL.

This clonotype was seen repeatedly, ten times or more. The J gene is TRBJ2-5, the V gene TRBV7-8; D gene unclear. The CDR3 spans 13 residues. Per germline, CDR1 SGHVS and CDR2 FQNEAQ. V lost 4 bases, J lost 3 bases, and 9 bases lay in between. The CDR3 bases are TGTGCCAGCAGCTCTTCTAGAGAAGAGACCCAGTACTTC. Translating gives CASSSSREETQYF.

This clonotype was picked up many times. The chain is built from TRBV11-3 and TRBJ2-3, with 12 bases that match TRBD1. Germline-derived CDR1 and CDR2 are SGHNT and YENEEA. This CDR3 comprises 16 residues. V lost 5 bases to trimming and J lost 4 bases; unmatched junction nucleotides: 7. CDR3 bases: TGTGCCAGCAGCACCCCCGGGACAGGGGGCTCAGATACGCAGTATTTT. It translates to CASSTPGTGGSDTQYF.

Many counts were recorded for this clonotype. The rearrangement links TRBV11-1 to TRBJ2-3; 9 bases are shared with TRBD2. Germline assignment: CDR1 SGHAT and CDR2 FQDESV (reference sequence). The CDR3 extends over 15 amino acids. V dropped 2 bases and J dropped 3; count of bases not matched to a gene: 3. The CDR3 DNA follows: TGTGCCAGCAGCTTAAGAGGACTAGCGACAGATACGCAGTATTTT. It specifies CASSLRGLATDTQYF.

This clonotype appeared a few times. The chain joins TRBV6-1 to TRBJ2-7, with 7 bases lining up with TRBD1. The CDR3 runs 17 residues. Germline trimming cut 8 bases from V and 0 bases from J; bases unmatched to any gene: 16. Looked up from germline, CDR1 is MNHNS and CDR2 is SASEGT. CDR3 coding DNA: TGTGCCAGCTTGAGCCTGAAACGGGACAGAGACTCCTACGAGCAGTACTTC. Translating gives CASLSLKRDRDSYEQYF.

This clonotype was recorded many times. The genes are TRBV20-1 and TRBJ2-3, with no clear D. The germline gives CDR1 DFQATT, CDR2 SNEGSKA (reference sequence). This CDR3 spans 11 amino acids. Trimming shortened V by 6 bases and J by 4 bases, and 8 bases separated the two germline ends. The CDR3 protein is CSARMPDTQYF. The CDR3 DNA sequence: TGCAGTGCAAGGATGCCAGATACGCAGTATTTT.

This clonotype was counted ten times or more. This sequence joins TRBV3-1 and TRBJ1-1; D unresolved. Trimming cost V 4 bases and J 11 bases, with 11 bases left between them. The CDR3 totals 11 residues. CDR1 and CDR2 (germline): LGHDT, YNNKEL (reference sequence). DNA for the CDR3: TGTGCCAGCAGCCGGAACGGACCGGCTTTCTTT. It translates to CASSRNGPAFF.

This clonotype has a handful of counts. The chain uses TRBV19 and TRBJ1-1; D is perhaps TRBD1 (5 bases). CDR3 length: 13 amino acids. With 6 bases removed from V and 6 bases from J, the gap between germline ends came to 14 bases. Germline V gene data show CDR1 as LNHDA and CDR2 as SQIVND (reference sequence). The CDR3 is CASRGEWVAEAFF. For the CDR3, the DNA is TGTGCCAGTAGGGGGGAATGGGTCGCTGAAGCTTTCTTT.

The table lists this clonotype with a count of one. The CDR3 region is CASSQRASRREQFF. The CDR3 nucleotides are TGTGCCAGCAGCCAAAGGGCTTCGAGGCGGGAGCAGTTCTTC. This chain joins TRBV3-1 and TRBJ2-1; D is uncertain. This CDR3 comprises 14 residues. Germline loops: CDR1 LGHDT, CDR2 YNNKEL (reference sequence). V lost 2 bases, J lost 10 bases, and 15 bases lay in between.

Many counts were recorded for this clonotype. This chain uses TRBV19 with TRBJ1-5; D unresolved. Trimming stripped 5 bases from V and 7 bases from J, with 18 bases between. The CDR3 spans 15 residues. Looked up from germline, CDR1 is LNHDA and CDR2 is SQIVND (reference sequence). In DNA form, the CDR3 reads TGTGCCAGTAGTCTCCCGGCAGTCGGCGTCCAGCCCCAGCATTTT. Protein product: CASSLPAVGVQPQHF. The variable domain in full, completed from reference TRBV19 and TRBJ1-5, reads DGGITQSPKYLFRKEGQNVTLSCEQNLNHDAMYWYRQDPGQGLRLIYYSQIVNDFQKGDIAEGYSVSREKKESFPLTVTSAQKNPTAFYLCASSLPAVGVQPQHFGDGTRLSIL.

The rearrangement links TRBV19 to TRBJ1-5, with D maybe TRBD1 (5 bases). V dropped 3 bases and J dropped 3 bases, with 9 bases sitting between them. Germline values: CDR1 LNHDA, CDR2 SQIVND (reference sequence). The CDR3 runs 14 residues. CDR3 protein: CASSMGRNNQPQHF. The CDR3 DNA sequence: TGTGCCAGTAGTATGGGACGGAACAATCAGCCCCAGCATTTT. Full variable domain (rest looked up from reference TRBV19 and TRBJ1-5): DGGITQSPKYLFRKEGQNVTLSCEQNLNHDAMYWYRQDPGQGLRLIYYSQIVNDFQKGDIAEGYSVSREKKESFPLTVTSAQKNPTAFYLCASSMGRNNQPQHFGDGTRLSIL.

In this sample, this clonotype turned up many times. The chain carries TRBV11-2 and TRBJ2-5; a possible D gene is TRBD2 (5 bases). V gave up 2 bases and J gave up 5 bases, with 9 bases separating them. The CDR3 is 13 amino acids. CDR1 is SGHAT and CDR2 is FQNNGV in the germline V gene. This CDR3 reads CASSLRDMETQYF. CDR3 nucleotide sequence: TGTGCCAGCAGCTTACGGGATATGGAGACCCAGTACTTC.

This clonotype occurred many times. The chain couples TRBV29-1 to TRBJ2-7, with D perhaps TRBD1 (5 bases). CDR1 is SQVTM, CDR2 ANQGSEA, per germline. CDR3 size: 13 residues. The germline V and J ends were trimmed by 5 bases and 2 bases, with 13 bases remaining between them. CDR3 in amino acids: CSVLGVSTYEQYF. CDR3 coding DNA: TGCAGCGTTTTAGGGGTTTCGACCTACGAGCAGTACTTC.

As to this clonotype: Given a much more abundant clone one base away, this may be a read error. The rearrangement joins TRBV27 to TRBJ2-1, with 11 bases identical to TRBD1. The germline gives CDR1 MNHEY, CDR2 SMNVEV (reference sequence). This CDR3 has 16 residues. This CDR3 reads CVSSPVWTGGRNEQFF. CDR3 DNA sequence: TGTGTCAGCAGTCCAGTCTGGACAGGGGGCCGCAATGAGCAGTTCTTC.